This TCR beta chain appears in the sequencing data of a study of technical replicates of blood from a handful of donors. The germline gives CDR1 SGHRS, CDR2 YFSETQ. This CDR3 has 16 residues. J was trimmed by 1 base and V by 2 bases; bases with no gene match: 6. Libraries were prepared by immunoSEQ multiplex PCR; TCRdb keeps only in-frame clonotypes and omits some of them. Here the sample spans tens of thousands of clones, 93% being singletons. The TCR was taken from a human donor in good health. The source material was T cells isolated from PBMCs. V is TRBV5-1 and J is TRBJ2-3, with 8 bases matching TRBD2. The CDR3, as DNA: TGCGCCAGCAGCTTAGAGCCGACTAGCGGCACAGATACGCAGTATTTT. Amino acids: CASSLEPTSGTDTQYF. Complete variable domain (other parts from reference TRBV5-1 and TRBJ2-3): KAGVTQTPRYLIKTRGQQVTLSCSPISGHRSVSWYQQTPGQGLQFLFEYFSETQRNKGNFPGRFSGRQFSNSRSEMNVSTLELGDSALYLCASSLEPTSGTDTQYFGPGTRLTVL.